This passage covers 11 T cell receptor beta chains from one sample sequenced in a study of blood T cell repertoires in COVID-19. TCRdb's copy holds only in-frame clones and misses some; the assay was immunoSEQ multiplex PCR. The sample holds 400,000 or so clones; 85% to 90% are singletons and the top ten take around 1.1%. Sequences were obtained from PBMCs or T cells enriched from blood (not recorded which). These receptors were obtained from a man aged 30 to 45 who had recovered from COVID-19.

This clone was detected a few times. The chain joins TRBV14 to TRBJ2-1; 14 bases agree with TRBD2. The CDR3 runs 19 residues. V shed 1 base, J shed 9 bases, and the junction held 14 bases outside the gene matches. The germline V gene has CDR1 SGHDN and CDR2 FVKESK. This CDR3 reads CASSQALGTSGRGLPEQFF. CDR3 DNA sequence: TGTGCCAGCAGCCAAGCCCTAGGGACTAGCGGGAGAGGGTTGCCTGAGCAGTTCTTC.

The rearrangement uses TRBV4-1 and TRBJ2-7, with D perhaps TRBD1 (6 bases). With 0 bases removed from V and 2 bases from J, the gap between germline ends came to 11 bases. CDR3 length equals 15 residues. Germline CDR1 is MGHRA and CDR2 is YSYEKL. CDR3 nucleotide sequence: TGCGCCAGCAGCCAAGAAACCCACAGGGCCTACGAGCAGTACTTC. It encodes CASSQETHRAYEQYF.

V and J are TRBV5-5 and TRBJ2-7, with 7 positions matching TRBD2. Per germline, CDR1 SGHKS and CDR2 YYEKEE (reference sequence). The ends lost 1 base at V and 0 bases at J; junction bases unmatched: 1. The CDR3 runs 14 residues. The CDR3 DNA reads TGTGCCAGCAGCTTGTCTAGCGGCTCCTACGAGCAGTACTTC. Amino acids: CASSLSSGSYEQYF. Drawing the rest from reference TRBV5-5 and TRBJ2-7, the complete variable domain is DAGVTQSPTHLIKTRGQQVTLRCSPISGHKSVSWYQQVLGQGPQFIFQYYEKEERGRGNFPDRFSARQFPNYSSELNVNALLLGDSALYLCASSLSSGSYEQYFGPGTRLTVT.

The gene calls are TRBV30 and TRBJ1-5; tentatively, D is TRBD1 (6 bases). This CDR3 comprises 14 residues. Trimming removed 2 bases at V and 3 bases at J, with 11 bases between. The V gene's germline CDR1 is GTSNPN and CDR2 SVGIG (reference sequence). This CDR3 reads CAWSYRTVNQPQHF. In DNA, the CDR3 is TGTGCCTGGAGTTATAGGACAGTCAATCAGCCCCAGCATTTT.

This clone was counted a few times. This chain connects TRBV30 to TRBJ2-7; 13 bases line up with TRBD2. V shed 5 bases and J 6 bases; nucleotides not matched to a gene: 4. Germline V lookup: CDR1 GTSNPN, CDR2 SVGIG (reference sequence). This CDR3 contains 13 residues. In DNA form, the CDR3 reads TGTGCCTGGCGACTAGCGGGAGGCGGCGAGCAGTACTTC. It is translated as CAWRLAGGGEQYF.

This chain links TRBV19 with TRBJ2-2; TRBD2 agrees at 11 bases. CDR1 LNHDA and CDR2 SQIVND come from the germline V gene (reference sequence). The CDR3 consists of 17 residues. After removal of 5 bases from V and 3 bases from J, the junction contained 8 bases not matched to a gene. As DNA, the CDR3 is TGTGCCAGTAGTCCCATAGCGGGAGGGCCGGACACCGGGGAGCTGTTTTTT. This translates into CASSPIAGGPDTGELFF.

V usage is TRBV6-5 and J usage is TRBJ1-3; TRBD1 might be the D (6 bases). The CDR3 spans 15 residues. The V gene's germline CDR1 is MNHEY and CDR2 SVGAGI. The V and J ends lost 1 base and 2 bases respectively, with 9 bases between them. Here the CDR3 reads CASSYYRQAGNTIYF. CDR3 in DNA: TGTGCCAGCAGTTACTACAGACAGGCTGGAAACACCATATATTTT.

V is TRBV2 and J is TRBJ2-1; 11 bases agree with TRBD2. The CDR3 extends over 16 amino acids. Germline assignment: CDR1 SNHLY and CDR2 FYNNEI. V lost 5 bases and J lost 7; bases outside the gene matches: 10. The CDR3 bases are TGTGCCAGCAGTATAGGTAGCGGGAGGGCGAGAAATGAGCAGTTCTTC. Its protein product is CASSIGSGRARNEQFF.

This chain connects TRBV5-4 to TRBJ2-1, with D possibly TRBD2 on 5 matching bases. The germline gives CDR1 SGHNT, CDR2 YYREEE (reference sequence). The CDR3 runs to 14 residues. V dropped 4 bases and J dropped 3 bases, with 11 bases sitting between them. The CDR3 bases are TGTGCCAGCAGCGCCTCCGGGGACTACAATGAGCAGTTCTTC. Its protein product is CASSASGDYNEQFF. Variable domain in full (rest from reference TRBV5-4 and TRBJ2-1): ETGVTQSPTHLIKTRGQQVTLRCSSQSGHNTVSWYQQALGQGPQFIFQYYREEENGRGNFPPRFSGLQFPNYSSELNVNALELDDSALYLCASSASGDYNEQFFGPGTRLTVL.

CDR3 loop: CASRSGLSTEAFF. In DNA form, the CDR3 reads TGTGCCAGCCGATCAGGGTTGAGCACTGAAGCTTTCTTT. This sequence joins TRBV12-3 or TRBV12-4 and TRBJ1-1; D is perhaps TRBD1 (5 bases). Trimming removed 8 bases at V and 4 bases at J, with 14 bases between. The CDR3 runs to 13 residues.

The chain carries TRBV7-9 and TRBJ1-5, with TRBD1 matching 7 bases. Trimming took 0 bases from V and 7 from J; bases not matched to a gene: 3. The CDR3 spans 14 residues. Germline CDR1 SEHNR, CDR2 FQNEAQ (reference sequence). The CDR3 DNA follows: TGTGCCAGCAGCTTAGCAGGGGGCGGGCAGCCCCAGCATTTT. Protein: CASSLAGGGQPQHF.